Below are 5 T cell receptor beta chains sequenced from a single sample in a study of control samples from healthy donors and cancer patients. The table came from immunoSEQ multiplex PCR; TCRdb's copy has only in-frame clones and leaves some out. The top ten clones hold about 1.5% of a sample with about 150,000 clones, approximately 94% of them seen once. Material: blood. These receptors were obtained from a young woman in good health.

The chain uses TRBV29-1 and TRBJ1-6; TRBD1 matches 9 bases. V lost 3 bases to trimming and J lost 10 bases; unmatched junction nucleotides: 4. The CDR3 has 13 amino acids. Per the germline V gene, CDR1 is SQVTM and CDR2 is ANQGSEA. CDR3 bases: TGCAGCGTTGAGACAGGGGGAGGATCACCCCTCCACTTT. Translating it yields CSVETGGGSPLHF.

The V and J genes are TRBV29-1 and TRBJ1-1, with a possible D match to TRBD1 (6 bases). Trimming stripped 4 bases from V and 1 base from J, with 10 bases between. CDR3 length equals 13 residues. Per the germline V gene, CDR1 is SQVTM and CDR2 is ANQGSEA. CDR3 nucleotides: TGCAGCGTTGGAGGGGGAAGGAACACTGAAGCTTTCTTT. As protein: CSVGGGRNTEAFF. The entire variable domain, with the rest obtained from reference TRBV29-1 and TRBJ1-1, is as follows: SAVISQKPSRDICQRGTSLTIQCQVDSQVTMMFWYRQQPGQSLTLIATANQGSEATYESGFVIDKFPISRPNLTFSTLTVSNMSPEDSSIYLCSVGGGRNTEAFFGQGTRLTVV.

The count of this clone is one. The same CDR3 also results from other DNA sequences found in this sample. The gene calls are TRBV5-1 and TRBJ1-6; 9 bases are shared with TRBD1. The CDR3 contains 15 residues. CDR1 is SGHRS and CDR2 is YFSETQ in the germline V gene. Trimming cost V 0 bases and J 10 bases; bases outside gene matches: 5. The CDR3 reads CASSLAGTGRSPLHF. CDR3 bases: TGCGCCAGCAGCTTGGCCGGGACAGGGAGATCACCCCTCCACTTT.

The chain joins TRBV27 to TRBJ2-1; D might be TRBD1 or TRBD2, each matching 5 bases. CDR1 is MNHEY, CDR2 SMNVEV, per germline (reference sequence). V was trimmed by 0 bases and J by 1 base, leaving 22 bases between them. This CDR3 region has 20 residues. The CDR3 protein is CASSLSAARELGLSYNEQFF. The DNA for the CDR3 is TGTGCCAGCAGTTTATCGGCTGCCAGGGAGTTGGGTTTATCCTACAATGAGCAGTTCTTC.

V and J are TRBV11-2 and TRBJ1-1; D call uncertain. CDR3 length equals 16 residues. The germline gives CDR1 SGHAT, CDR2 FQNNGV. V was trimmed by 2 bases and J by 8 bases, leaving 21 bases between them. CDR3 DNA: TGTGCCAGCAGCTTATTTTCTTGGCGGGGAAGCTCGGAAGCTTTCTTT. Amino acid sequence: CASSLFSWRGSSEAFF. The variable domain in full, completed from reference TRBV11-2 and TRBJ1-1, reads EAGVAQSPRYKIIEKRQSVAFWCNPISGHATLYWYQQILGQGPKLLIQFQNNGVVDDSQLPKDRFSAERLKGVDSTLKIQPAKLEDSAVYLCASSLFSWRGSSEAFFGQGTRLTVV.